This is a list of T cell receptor beta chains from one sample in a study of regulatory T cells in long-lasting Graves disease. TCRdb reanalysed the multiplex PCR reads using MiXCR and keeps one entry per CDR3 protein. The repertoire holds 300,000 to 500,000 distinct CDR3 sequences, with 20% to 25% as singletons. The specimen comprised peripheral blood mononuclear cells (PBMCs), sampled when the disease was refractory, from a patient treated with antithyroid drugs. The receptors originated from a female donor with Graves disease. Each CDR3 is given with its conserved first and last residue. A D gene is named only where the DNA matches it firmly. Clone size is shown for a subset of rows, as once, few, many or a class of expanded clone.

.	.	TRBJ2-7	TRBV10-2	TGCGCCAGCACCCTTAGCGGCGGTCTAGGCGAGCAGTACTTC	CASTLSGGLGEQYF
TRBD2	many	TRBJ2-7	TRBV12-3/TRBV12-4	TGTGCCAGCAGTTCGACTAGCGGGAGTGAGGAGCAGTACTTC	CASSSTSGSEEQYF
TRBD2	.	TRBJ2-7	TRBV6-2/TRBV6-3	TGTGCCAGCAGTGGACTAGTCGTCCCCTACGAGCAGTACTTC	CASSGLVVPYEQYF
.	.	TRBJ1-5	TRBV12-3/TRBV12-4	TGTGCCAGCAGTTTGGGTCCCGGGACGGCTAATCAGCCCCAGCATTTT	CASSLGPGTANQPQHF
.	.	TRBJ1-4	TRBV29-1	TGCAGCGTCATCTTTCAGGGCGAAAAACTGTTTTTT	CSVIFQGEKLFF
.	many	TRBJ1-1	TRBV12-3/TRBV12-4	TGTGCCAGCAGTTTGGGAAGGGGACCTGAAGCTTTCTTT	CASSLGRGPEAFF
.	few	TRBJ2-3	TRBV11-3	TGTGCCAGCAGCTTAGGAAGACAGGCGAACACAGATACGCAGTATTTT	CASSLGRQANTDTQYF
.	.	TRBJ1-4	TRBV19	TGTGCCAGTAGGGGCGGCGCGGAAGTGGAAAAACTGTTTTTT	CASRGGAEVEKLFF
.	many	TRBJ2-2	TRBV11-2	TGTGCCAGCAGCCTTGACAGCCCGAACACCGGGGAGCTGTTTTTT	CASSLDSPNTGELFF
.	.	TRBJ2-7	TRBV3-1	TGTGCCAGCAGCCCGACCGGGACACGGGAGGAGCAGTACTTC	CASSPTGTREEQYF
.	.	TRBJ1-1	TRBV6-5	TGTGCCAGCAGTTACGATAACCCAGGCACTGAAGCTTTCTTT	CASSYDNPGTEAFF
TRBD2	few	TRBJ2-2	TRBV6-1	TGTGCCAGCAGTGAAGGTAGTAGCGGGAGGTGGTACGGGGAGCTGTTTTTT	CASSEGSSGRWYGELFF
.	many	TRBJ1-5	TRBV6-5	TGTGCCAGCAGTTGGCTGGGCGTGGGTCAGCCCCAGCATTTT	CASSWLGVGQPQHF
.	.	TRBJ2-3	TRBV2	TGTGCCAGCAGTGAGGTTAGCACAGATACGCAGTATTTT	CASSEVSTDTQYF
.	many	TRBJ1-4	TRBV28	TGTGCCAGCAGTTCCAGCGGCGAGGGGATGGAAAAACTGTTTTTT	CASSSSGEGMEKLFF
TRBD2	many	TRBJ2-7	TRBV7-2	TGTGCCAGCAGCTTAAGGGGAGGGTACGGCTCCTACGAGCAGTACTTC	CASSLRGGYGSYEQYF
.	.	TRBJ2-7	TRBV14	TGTGCCAGCAGCCGCAACTGGGGTTCCTACGAGCAGTACTTC	CASSRNWGSYEQYF
TRBD2	many	TRBJ2-5	TRBV7-9	TGTGCCAGCAGCTCGGGACTAGCGGCCCAAGAGACCCAGTACTTC	CASSSGLAAQETQYF
TRBD1	many	TRBJ2-7	TRBV6-1	TGTGCCAGCAGGACAGGGAGTCTCCACGAGCAGTACTTC	CASRTGSLHEQYF
.	few	TRBJ1-4	TRBV4-1	TGCGCCAGCAGCCCCGACGCCGCTCGCGGGGGAAAACTGTTTTTT	CASSPDAARGGKLFF
.	few	TRBJ2-7	TRBV29-1	TGCAGCGTTGGGACGAACGAGCAGTACTTC	CSVGTNEQYF
.	many	TRBJ2-5	TRBV24-1	TGTGCCACCTCACAGCCGGGGGAGAGTCGAGAGACCCAGTACTTC	CATSQPGESRETQYF
.	many	TRBJ2-2	TRBV30	TGTGCCTGGCAGGCGACGAGGAACACCGGGGAGCTGTTTTTT	CAWQATRNTGELFF
.	.	TRBJ1-2	TRBV6-5	TGTGCCAGCAGTTACGGCTCGGGGGTTCTTCGCTTAGCTAACTATGGCTACACCTTC	CASSYGSGVLRLANYGYTF
.	many	TRBJ1-5	TRBV30	TGTGCCTGCGACAAATCTTTTAGCAATCAGCCCCAGCATTTT	CACDKSFSNQPQHF
.	many	TRBJ1-5	TRBV28	TGTGCCAGCAACCTAGGGGGCAATCAGCCCCAGCATTTT	CASNLGGNQPQHF
.	.	TRBJ2-7	TRBV7-2	TGTGCCAGCAGTTCCCCGGGGCAGTATCAGTACTTC	CASSSPGQYQYF
TRBD2	.	TRBJ2-2	TRBV25-1	TGTGCCAGCAGTAAACTAGCGGGAGGTGGCACCGGGGAGCTGTTTTTT	CASSKLAGGGTGELFF
.	.	TRBJ2-2	TRBV4-1	TGCGCCAGCAGCCAAGAGTTCGGCGCCACCACTGCGAACACCGGGGAGCTGTTTTTT	CASSQEFGATTANTGELFF
TRBD1	.	TRBJ2-2	TRBV29-1	TGCAGCGGACGGACAGGGGGCGATAGCACCGGGGAGCTGTTTTTT	CSGRTGGDSTGELFF
TRBD1	many	TRBJ1-2	TRBV28	TGTGCCAGCAGTTTGGGGACAGGCCTTCGCGGCTACACCTTC	CASSLGTGLRGYTF
.	many	TRBJ2-5	TRBV2	TGTGCCAGCAGTGTTATAGAGACCCAGTACTTC	CASSVIETQYF
TRBD2	.	TRBJ2-3	TRBV27	TGTGCCAGCAGACCCGGGGCTAGCGGGAGACCAGATACGCAGTATTTT	CASRPGASGRPDTQYF
.	.	TRBJ2-5	TRBV2	TGTGCCAGCGGACTCGGGGGCGTAGAGACCCAGTACTTC	CASGLGGVETQYF
TRBD1	few	TRBJ1-6	TRBV7-2	TGTGCCAGCAGCAGGGAGGCCGGGACAGGGCTAAATTCACCCCTCCACTTT	CASSREAGTGLNSPLHF
TRBD2	.	TRBJ2-2	TRBV27	TGTGTCAGCAGTCCAACCGGGGTAGCGGGGAGCACCGGGGAGCTGTTTTTT	CVSSPTGVAGSTGELFF
TRBD2	few	TRBJ2-3	TRBV12-3/TRBV12-4	TGTGCCAGCACCGACGGGGGGGATACGCAGTATTTT	CASTDGGDTQYF
TRBD1	.	TRBJ1-2	TRBV4-3	TGCGCCAGCAGCCAGTCGACAGGGGCAGACTATGGCTACACCTTC	CASSQSTGADYGYTF
.	many	TRBJ1-2	TRBV2	TGTGCCAGCAGTGAAACCCTTTACTATGGCTACACCTTC	CASSETLYYGYTF
TRBD2	.	TRBJ2-5	TRBV7-2	TGTGCCAGCAGCCAAATCGGACTAGTCAGAGAGACCCAGTACTTC	CASSQIGLVRETQYF
TRBD1	.	TRBJ1-3	TRBV20-1	TGCAGTGCTAGACCTCCCACGGACAGGTCCGGAAACACCATATATTTT	CSARPPTDRSGNTIYF
TRBD1	many	TRBJ2-2	TRBV2	TGTGCCAGCAGTGATGGGAACAGGGGCAACACCGGGGAGCTGTTTTTT	CASSDGNRGNTGELFF
TRBD1	many	TRBJ2-7	TRBV7-2	TGTGCCAGCAGCTTCCGACAGGGGAACCCTGCGAGATCCTACGAGCAGTACTTC	CASSFRQGNPARSYEQYF
TRBD1	few	TRBJ1-5	TRBV30	TGTGCCTGGAGTTCGGGACAGGGGACAGGTCAGCCCCAGCATTTT	CAWSSGQGTGQPQHF
.	.	TRBJ1-5	TRBV4-3	TGCGCCAGCAGCCAAGATTGGATCGGAAAGGGCAATCAGCCCCAGCATTTT	CASSQDWIGKGNQPQHF
.	many	TRBJ1-2	TRBV2	TGTGCCAGCGGGATCTCTAACTATGGCTACACCTTC	CASGISNYGYTF
.	.	TRBJ1-5	TRBV6-5	TGTGCCAGCAGTTATTCGGACAGTTATCAGCCCCAGCATTTT	CASSYSDSYQPQHF
.	.	TRBJ1-1	TRBV5-1	TGCGCCAGCAGCTGTCAGGGAATCACTGAAGCTTTCTTT	CASSCQGITEAFF
.	.	TRBJ2-5	TRBV28	TGTGCCAGCCGCGTTGCCGGGACATTAGGGACCCAGTACTTC	CASRVAGTLGTQYF
.	many	TRBJ2-5	TRBV7-2	TGTGCCAGCAGCTTAGGATATGTCGGTCAAGAGACCCAGTACTTC	CASSLGYVGQETQYF
TRBD2	.	TRBJ2-2	TRBV5-1	TGCGCCAGCACCTTCGAACACCGTCTAGACCTAGCGGCTAACACCGGGGAGCTGTTTTTT	CASTFEHRLDLAANTGELFF
.	few	TRBJ2-6	TRBV18	TGTGCCAGCTCACCAATGATTTACTCTGGGGCCAACGTCCTGACTTTC	CASSPMIYSGANVLTF
.	few	TRBJ1-2	TRBV5-6	TGTGCCAGCAGCGGACAGATCTACGACGGCTACACCTTC	CASSGQIYDGYTF
.	.	TRBJ2-5	TRBV20-1	TGCAGTGCTAGAGGAGGGGCCTCGAGTGGGACCCAGTACTTC	CSARGGASSGTQYF